Presented here are 23 T cell receptor beta chains from one specimen sequenced in a study of PD-1 blockade in classical Hodgkin lymphoma. Documented time point: cycle 4 day 1 (C4D1), after more than 5 weeks of nivolumab. Brentuximab vedotin exposure varied, and every patient relapsed after autologous stem cell transplantation. Purification of CD4+ T cells from thawed PBMCs was achieved by magnetic negative selection. This table comes from immunoSEQ multiplex PCR, and its TCRdb copy is limited to in-frame clones, with some not included. The sample comprises 30,000 to 35,000 clones, about 81% of which are singletons, and approximately 0.8% rests with the top ten. This material consisted of CD4+ T cells from blood, taken before the fourth cycle of nivolumab. The receptors here all came from a human donor with classical Hodgkin lymphoma.

This chain links TRBV18 with TRBJ1-1; D unclear. The CDR3 runs 15 residues. V was clipped by 3 bases and J by 1 base, with 12 bases between them. The V gene's germline CDR1 is KGHSH and CDR2 LQKENI. CDR3 sequence (DNA): TGTGCCAGCTCACCGTTGACGGGAGGGAACACTGAAGCTTTCTTT. This gives the protein CASSPLTGGNTEAFF.

V usage is TRBV13 and J usage is TRBJ1-3; D gene uncertain. The germline V gene encodes CDR1 PRHDT and CDR2 FYEKMQ (reference sequence). Deletions cut 3 bases from V and 2 bases from J, with 8 bases between. The CDR3 length is 14 residues. The CDR3 reads CASSFAQAGNTIYF. The CDR3 nucleotides are TGTGCCAGCAGCTTCGCTCAGGCTGGAAACACCATATATTTT.

The rearrangement uses TRBV19 and TRBJ2-5; a possible D gene is TRBD2 (7 bases). Germline V gives CDR1 LNHDA, CDR2 SQIVND (reference sequence). The CDR3 length is 15 residues. The V end lost 1 base, the J end lost 5 bases, and 14 bases lay between the germline ends. The CDR3 sequence: CASSIVSGGGETQYF. The CDR3 DNA reads as TGTGCCAGTAGTATAGTATCGGGGGGCGGGGAGACCCAGTACTTC.

The chain employs TRBV6-4 and TRBJ1-5; D gene unclear. CDR1 and CDR2 from the germline V gene are MRHNA and SNTAGT. The CDR3 runs to 13 residues. Trimming pared 4 bases from V and 3 bases from J, leaving 7 bases between. CDR3 residues: CASSVYVNQPQHF. The CDR3 DNA reads TGTGCCAGCAGTGTTTATGTCAATCAGCCCCAGCATTTT.

V and J are TRBV27 and TRBJ2-4, with D possibly matching TRBD1 (6 bases). The V end lost 6 bases, the J end lost 2 bases, and 14 bases lay between the germline ends. Germline values: CDR1 MNHEY, CDR2 SMNVEV (reference sequence). CDR3 length: 15 amino acids. The CDR3 region is CASRPGHTSKNIQYF. As DNA, the CDR3 is TGTGCCAGCAGGCCGGGACATACTTCCAAAAACATTCAGTACTTC.

The chain combines TRBV7-9 with TRBJ1-4; D gene unclear. The germline gives CDR1 SEHNR, CDR2 FQNEAQ (reference sequence). The CDR3 has 14 residues. Between the trimmed V and J ends, which lost 1 base and 5 bases, there was a span of 8 bases. The CDR3 is CASSLVQVNEKLFF. The CDR3 DNA reads TGTGCCAGCAGCTTAGTGCAAGTCAATGAAAAACTGTTTTTT.

This clone showed up just a few times. The rearrangement joins TRBV5-1 to TRBJ1-3; TRBD1 aligns across 8 bases. The CDR3 consists of 14 residues. J gave up 4 bases and V 4 bases, and 4 bases lay outside the gene matches. Germline CDR1 SGHRS, CDR2 YFSETQ. CDR3 amino acids: CASSIGQGGNTIYF. CDR3 bases: TGCGCCAGCAGCATCGGACAGGGAGGAAACACCATATATTTT.

This clone was counted a few times. V gene TRBV6-1 combines with J gene TRBJ1-1, with D perhaps matching TRBD1 (5 bases). Germline lookup yields CDR1 MNHNS and CDR2 SASEGT. V lost 6 bases and J lost 2, with 10 bases in between. The CDR3 runs 13 residues. The DNA of the CDR3 is TGTGCCAGCAGGGGACTGTCAAACACTGAAGCTTTCTTT. Protein: CASRGLSNTEAFF.

The V call is TRBV28, the J call TRBJ2-5; 9 nucleotides match TRBD2. Germline CDR1 reads MDHEN; CDR2 reads SYDVKM. The CDR3 covers 15 residues. Trimming took 0 bases from V and 4 from J; bases not matched to a gene: 3. CDR3 sequence: CASSLWRGGLETQYF. For the CDR3, the DNA is TGTGCCAGCAGTTTATGGCGGGGGGGCCTAGAGACCCAGTACTTC.

The table lists this clone with a count of one. In nucleotides, the CDR3 is TGTGCCAGCATTCGTAGGCGGGATGAAAAACTGTTTTTT. Its translation: CASIRRRDEKLFF. V usage is TRBV2 and J usage is TRBJ1-4; D not resolved. Trimming left V 7 bases short and J 6 bases short, with 12 bases between. CDR1 is SNHLY, CDR2 FYNNEI, per germline. The CDR3 sequence is 13 residues long.

The rearrangement uses TRBV28 and TRBJ2-7, with TRBD1 matching 10 bases. CDR1 is MDHEN and CDR2 is SYDVKM in the germline V gene. There are 17 residues in the CDR3. The V gene end was trimmed by 6 bases and the J gene end by 1 base; junction bases not matched to a gene: 12. The DNA of the CDR3 is TGTGCCAGCAGATACCTCGGGACAGGGGCCATATCCTACGAGCAGTACTTC. Protein product: CASRYLGTGAISYEQYF.

The J gene is TRBJ1-5, the V gene TRBV19, with D hard to call. This CDR3 comprises 15 residues. Deletions cut 1 base from V and 0 bases from J, with 7 bases between. Germline lookup yields CDR1 LNHDA and CDR2 SQIVND (reference sequence). The CDR3 DNA follows: TGTGCCAGTAGTATAGGGCTTAATAGCAATCAGCCCCAGCATTTT. Translated: CASSIGLNSNQPQHF. The full variable domain, completed using reference TRBV19 and TRBJ1-5, is DGGITQSPKYLFRKEGQNVTLSCEQNLNHDAMYWYRQDPGQGLRLIYYSQIVNDFQKGDIAEGYSVSREKKESFPLTVTSAQKNPTAFYLCASSIGLNSNQPQHFGDGTRLSIL.

The chain recombines TRBV30 with TRBJ1-2; D might be TRBD1 (5 bases). The CDR3 totals 13 residues. Trimming removed 5 bases from V and 4 bases from J, with 14 bases in between. Germline V gene data show CDR1 as GTSNPN and CDR2 as SVGIG (reference sequence). DNA for the CDR3: TGTGCCTGGGCCCTTCTGGGGGTCTATGGCTACACCTTC. Residues: CAWALLGVYGYTF.

The chain uses TRBV5-1 and TRBJ2-7; 7 bases match TRBD1. The V and J ends lost 1 base and 3 bases, in that order; junction bases with no gene match: 13. This CDR3 comprises 17 residues. CDR1 SGHRS and CDR2 YFSETQ come from the germline V gene. CDR3 coding DNA: TGCGCCAGCAGCTTGTTGGCAGGGGGAAATATGTACTACGAGCAGTACTTC. This codes for CASSLLAGGNMYYEQYF.

CDR3 sequence (DNA): TGTGCCAGCAGCCTCCAGACGTCTACCATATATTTT. This gives the protein CASSLQTSTIYF. V gene TRBV6-1 combines with J gene TRBJ1-3, with D unclear. The V gene lost 6 bases and the J gene lost 10 bases, with 13 bases spanning the gap. The length of the CDR3 is 12 residues. Per germline, CDR1 MNHNS and CDR2 SASEGT.

The V call is TRBV5-4, the J call TRBJ2-5; D call uncertain. Germline CDR1 reads SGHNT; CDR2 reads YYREEE (reference sequence). V was trimmed by 3 bases and J by 5 bases, leaving 11 bases between them. This CDR3 is built from 13 residues. The CDR3 here is CASSSPARETQYF. CDR3 nucleotide sequence: TGTGCCAGCAGCTCTCCGGCCCGGGAGACCCAGTACTTC. Supplemented by reference TRBV5-4 and TRBJ2-5, the full variable domain reads ETGVTQSPTHLIKTRGQQVTLRCSSQSGHNTVSWYQQALGQGPQFIFQYYREEENGRGNFPPRFSGLQFPNYSSELNVNALELDDSALYLCASSSPARETQYFGPGTRLLVL.

The J gene is TRBJ2-3, the V gene TRBV5-4; TRBD2 matches 7 bases. V lost 5 bases, J lost 4 bases, and 10 bases stayed unmatched. Per germline, CDR1 SGHNT and CDR2 YYREEE (reference sequence). The CDR3 spans 15 residues. The CDR3 loop reads CASRQDVTSSDTQYF. CDR3 nucleotides: TGTGCCAGCAGGCAAGACGTGACTAGCTCAGATACGCAGTATTTT.

The chain has TRBV19 and TRBJ2-3; D might be TRBD2 (6 bases). Deletions cut 5 bases from V and 6 bases from J, with 21 bases between. Germline V CDR1 and CDR2: LNHDA, SQIVND (reference sequence). The CDR3 is made up of 16 amino acids. CDR3 sequence (DNA): TGTGCCAGTAGTGCGGGACCCCGAATCCTGCACGATACGCAGTATTTT. Translation: CASSAGPRILHDTQYF.

V gene TRBV2 combines with J gene TRBJ2-2, with D possibly TRBD1 on 5 matching bases. Germline loops: CDR1 SNHLY, CDR2 FYNNEI. The V gene lost 10 bases and the J gene lost 2 bases, with 11 bases spanning the gap. The CDR3 loop spans 13 amino acids. CDR3 DNA sequence: TGTGCCACAAAGGGGCCCAACACCGGGGAGCTGTTTTTT. This encodes CATKGPNTGELFF.

The chain couples TRBV5-1 to TRBJ1-1; TRBD1 matches at 8 bases. CDR1 is SGHRS, CDR2 YFSETQ, per germline. This CDR3 spans 14 amino acids. V was pared by 4 bases and J by 2 bases, with 4 bases of the junction left unmatched. The CDR3 nucleotides are TGCGCCAGCAGCCTGACAGGGGCAAACACTGAAGCTTTCTTT. It yields the protein CASSLTGANTEAFF.

J is TRBJ1-2 and V is TRBV7-8; D is undetermined. The CDR3 is 15 amino acids. Germline CDR1 SGHVS, CDR2 FQNEAQ. Trimming took 5 bases from V and 6 from J, leaving 19 bases between them. This CDR3 reads CASSPGRGRFNGYTF. The CDR3 region has the DNA TGTGCCAGCAGCCCCGGGCGGGGAAGGTTCAATGGCTACACCTTC.

V and J are TRBV11-3 and TRBJ2-3, with 7 positions matching TRBD1. Germline V lookup: CDR1 SGHNT, CDR2 YENEEA. Trimming removed 5 bases from V and 3 bases from J; junction bases left unmatched: 8. The CDR3 is 15 residues long. CDR3 residues: CASSERTGLTDTQYF. Here the CDR3 DNA reads TGTGCCAGCAGCGAACGGACAGGTCTGACAGATACGCAGTATTTT.

This chain links TRBV27 with TRBJ2-5; unclear D gene. CDR3 size: 11 residues. V lost 4 bases to trimming and J lost 2 bases, with 2 bases between them. Germline values: CDR1 MNHEY, CDR2 SMNVEV (reference sequence). The CDR3 reads CASSSQETQYF. CDR3 in DNA: TGTGCCAGCAGTTCTCAAGAGACCCAGTACTTC.